Shown below are 30 T cell receptor beta chains from a single sample sequenced in a study of early T cells in non-severe SARS-CoV-2 infection. TCRdb re-called the 5' RACE reads with MiXCR, one entry per CDR3 protein. Among approximately 35,000 distinct CDR3 sequences listed, 4.5% to 7% were seen once. Specimen: whole blood. The receptors were sampled from an adult who was a healthcare worker with PCR-confirmed SARS-CoV-2 infection or an uninfected control (not recorded which).

This clonotype was counted at least ten times. The chain carries TRBV2 and TRBJ2-5; 10 bases match TRBD2. CDR1 is SNHLY, CDR2 FYNNEI, per germline. V lost 5 bases to trimming and J lost 4 bases; unmatched junction nucleotides: 7. The CDR3 contains 15 residues. This CDR3 is CASSLSGGLGETQYF. The CDR3 nucleotides are TGTGCCAGCAGTCTTAGCGGGGGGTTGGGAGAGACCCAGTACTTC.

This clonotype was seen a handful of times. At one boundary the junction diverges from the germline segment, which might be a read error. The chain couples TRBV10-3 to TRBJ2-2; D may be TRBD1 (5 bases). Per the germline V gene, CDR1 is ENHRY and CDR2 is SYGVKD. The CDR3 runs 12 residues. The CDR3 nucleotides read TGTGCCATCAGCATACAGGCCGGAGAGCTGTTTTTT. It translates to CAISIQAGELFF.

This clonotype occurred many times. V is TRBV2 and J is TRBJ1-1; TRBD1 aligns across 7 bases. Losses at the gene ends were 1 base for V and 4 bases for J; bases not matched to a gene: 6. Germline V lookup: CDR1 SNHLY, CDR2 FYNNEI. The CDR3 covers 15 residues. The CDR3 sequence is CASSEGIAGGTEAFF. CDR3 coding DNA: TGTGCCAGCAGTGAAGGGATCGCAGGGGGCACTGAAGCTTTCTTT.

J is TRBJ1-2 and V is TRBV12-3 or TRBV12-4; D unclear. The V end lost 2 bases, the J end lost 5 bases, and 12 bases lay between the germline ends. The CDR3 spans 14 residues. The CDR3 region is CASSLRGIPYGYTF. The DNA for the CDR3 is TGTGCCAGCAGTTTAAGAGGGATCCCGTATGGCTACACCTTC.

The CDR3 protein is CASSDWLAYEQYF. CDR3 nucleotides: TGCGCCAGCAGTGATTGGCTAGCCTACGAGCAGTACTTC. The V and J genes are TRBV10-2 and TRBJ2-7; D uncertain. The CDR3 contains 13 residues. The V gene lost 3 bases and the J gene lost 2 bases, with 8 bases spanning the gap. Germline V CDR1 and CDR2: WSHSY, SAAADI.

In this sample, this clonotype turned up a few times. This sequence joins TRBV7-3 and TRBJ1-2; possible D gene TRBD1, 6 bases. Germline lookup yields CDR1 SGHTA and CDR2 FQGTGA. V was trimmed by 2 bases and J by 4 bases, leaving 8 bases between them. This CDR3 contains 13 residues. CDR3 in DNA: TGTGCCAGCAGCTTAGTACAGGGCTATGGCTACACCTTC. Amino acids: CASSLVQGYGYTF.

This clonotype was picked up a small number of times. The chain employs TRBV15 and TRBJ2-2; D possibly corresponds to TRBD2 (6 bases). This CDR3 is built from 15 residues. The V end lost 1 base, the J end lost 1 base, and 7 bases lay between the germline ends. From germline, CDR1 is LNHNV and CDR2 YYDKDF (reference sequence). CDR3 DNA: TGTGCCACCAGCAGAGGCGGGGTGAACACCGGGGAGCTGTTTTTT. This encodes CATSRGGVNTGELFF.

This clonotype was seen many times. The CDR3 DNA sequence: TGTGCCACCAGCAGAGATGGGGGTAGCTCCTACAATGAGCAGTTCTTC. Translated: CATSRDGGSSYNEQFF. The chain joins TRBV15 to TRBJ2-1; D is tentatively TRBD1 or TRBD2 (5 bases each). Germline lookup yields CDR1 LNHNV and CDR2 YYDKDF (reference sequence). The ends were cut back, 0 bases at V and 0 bases at J, with 9 bases in the middle. CDR3 length: 16 amino acids.

The V and J genes are TRBV6-5 and TRBJ2-3, with D perhaps TRBD1 (5 bases). This CDR3 has 15 amino acids. Trimming removed 5 bases at V and 0 bases at J, with 12 bases between. The germline V gene encodes CDR1 MNHEY and CDR2 SVGAGI. CDR3 DNA: TGTGCCAGCAGTAAGACAGATTTCAGCACAGATACGCAGTATTTT. Translating gives CASSKTDFSTDTQYF.

This chain links TRBV20-1 with TRBJ2-7, with D perhaps TRBD2 (6 bases). The CDR3 runs to 15 residues. CDR1 and CDR2 (germline): DFQATT, SNEGSKA (reference sequence). Trimming removed 0 bases at V and 2 bases at J, with 14 bases between. In nucleotides, the CDR3 is TGCAGTGCTAGAGATTACGGGGGAGCACCCTACGAGCAGTACTTC. It translates to CSARDYGGAPYEQYF.

Many counts were recorded for this clonotype. J is TRBJ2-2 and V is TRBV10-3; possible D gene TRBD2, 7 bases. The CDR3 length is 17 residues. The germline CDR1 and CDR2 sequences are ENHRY and SYGVKD. The V and J ends lost 3 bases and 3 bases respectively, with 17 bases between them. CDR3 loop: CAISDFGQGRDTGELFF. CDR3 coding DNA: TGTGCCATCAGTGACTTCGGCCAGGGGAGGGACACCGGGGAGCTGTTTTTT.

This clonotype was seen at least ten times. The chain has TRBV19 and TRBJ2-1, with TRBD1 matching over 8 bases. The trim removed 10 bases at V and 3 bases at J, leaving 5 bases unmatched. Germline lookup yields CDR1 LNHDA and CDR2 SQIVND (reference sequence). The CDR3 is 13 residues long. This CDR3 is CATGTGFYNEQFF. The CDR3 DNA reads TGTGCCACCGGGACAGGCTTCTACAATGAGCAGTTCTTC.

This clonotype has ten or more counts. The rearrangement joins TRBV5-1 to TRBJ2-7; TRBD1 aligns across 9 bases. The CDR3 loop spans 13 amino acids. Germline loops: CDR1 SGHRS, CDR2 YFSETQ. J was trimmed by 5 bases and V by 4 bases; bases with no gene match: 4. The CDR3 here is CASSQTGGHEQYF. For the CDR3, the DNA is TGCGCCAGCAGCCAAACAGGGGGCCACGAGCAGTACTTC. The whole variable domain, remainder taken from reference TRBV5-1 and TRBJ2-7, is KAGVTQTPRYLIKTRGQQVTLSCSPISGHRSVSWYQQTPGQGLQFLFEYFSETQRNKGNFPGRFSGRQFSNSRSEMNVSTLELGDSALYLCASSQTGGHEQYFGPGTRLTVT.

This clonotype was recorded at least ten times. The genes are TRBV5-6 and TRBJ2-3; tentative D call: TRBD2 (5 bases). In germline, CDR1 is SGHDT, CDR2 YYEEEE. V was pared by 3 bases and J by 2 bases, with 22 bases between. The CDR3 contains 18 residues. DNA of the CDR3: TGTGCCAGCAGCTCCCTACCGGGCCTCCGAGGGTCCACAGATACGCAGTATTTT. It codes for CASSSLPGLRGSTDTQYF.

The sample holds a few counts of this clonotype. The V call is TRBV7-2, the J call TRBJ1-1; D call uncertain. This CDR3 is 13 amino acids long. Trimming pared 1 base from V and 0 bases from J, leaving 3 bases between. Germline V gives CDR1 SGHTA, CDR2 FQGNSA. CDR3: CASSLVVNTEAFF. The CDR3 bases are TGTGCCAGCAGCTTAGTAGTGAACACTGAAGCTTTCTTT.

Many counts were recorded for this clonotype. The gene calls are TRBV30 and TRBJ1-6; the match to TRBD1 covers 9 bases. The CDR3 spans 16 residues. Germline V gene data show CDR1 as GTSNPN and CDR2 as SVGIG (reference sequence). Trimming removed 4 bases from V and 5 bases from J; junction bases left unmatched: 9. CDR3: CAWKSGTGFDNSPLHF. Here the CDR3 DNA reads TGTGCCTGGAAATCCGGGACAGGGTTCGATAATTCACCCCTCCACTTT.

Many counts were recorded for this clonotype. The CDR3 sequence is CASSLDKYEQFF. In DNA, the CDR3 is TGTGCCAGCAGCTTGGATAAGTATGAGCAGTTCTTC. The rearrangement uses TRBV5-4 and TRBJ2-1; D is undetermined. This CDR3 has 12 residues. CDR1 SGHNT and CDR2 YYREEE come from the germline V gene (reference sequence). Trimming pared 0 bases from V and 8 bases from J, leaving 6 bases between.

This clonotype was seen a handful of times. The junction differs from germline at one of its ends, possibly a read error. The CDR3 DNA is TGTGCTAGCAGCTCCAGCAGGGGCGGGGAGACCCAGTACTTC. Residues: CASSSSRGGETQYF. The V gene is TRBV7-7, the J gene TRBJ2-5, with D maybe TRBD1 (6 bases). Germline CDR1 is SSHAT and CDR2 is FNYEAQ (reference sequence). This CDR3 has 14 residues.

This clonotype was recorded many times. The chain uses TRBV9 and TRBJ1-3, with a tentative D call TRBD1 (5 bases). V was pared by 0 bases and J by 4 bases, with 14 bases between. This CDR3 has 16 residues. In germline, CDR1 is SGDLS, CDR2 YYNGEE. The CDR3 reads CASSVEGTLRGNTIYF. The CDR3 DNA sequence: TGTGCCAGCAGCGTAGAAGGGACCCTGAGGGGAAACACCATATATTTT.

This clonotype was seen ten or more times. The chain couples TRBV25-1 to TRBJ2-2; perhaps TRBD2 as D (6 bases). Germline assignment: CDR1 MGHDK and CDR2 SYGVNS. V lost 4 bases and J 4 bases, leaving 13 bases between the germline ends. The CDR3 has 15 amino acids. In DNA form, the CDR3 reads TGTGCCAGCAGTGGGCCGGGGGTTGGCACCGGGGAGCTGTTTTTT. Its protein product is CASSGPGVGTGELFF.

This clonotype was detected a few times. The rearrangement joins TRBV28 to TRBJ2-3; the D is unclear. The CDR3 has 15 residues. With 5 bases removed from V and 2 bases from J, the gap between germline ends came to 14 bases. Germline values: CDR1 MDHEN, CDR2 SYDVKM. This CDR3 is CASSPPDRLTDTQYF. CDR3 DNA: TGTGCCAGCAGTCCTCCGGACCGACTCACAGATACGCAGTATTTT.

By share, this clonotype ranks as medium-sized. The genes are TRBV20-1 and TRBJ2-1, with 8 bases lining up with TRBD1. With V trimmed by 6 bases and J by 5 bases, 9 bases remained unmatched. This CDR3 spans 14 amino acids. Germline V gene lookup returns CDR1 DFQATT and CDR2 SNEGSKA (reference sequence). The CDR3 is CSAGRDRTNNEQFF. The DNA of the CDR3 is TGCAGTGCGGGCAGGGACAGGACGAACAATGAGCAGTTCTTC.

This clonotype was seen repeatedly, ten times or more. The CDR3 nucleotides read TGTGCCATCAGGGACAGGGACGGCTATGGCTACACCTTC. As protein: CAIRDRDGYGYTF. The chain combines TRBV10-3 with TRBJ1-2; 8 bases match TRBD1. The trim removed 6 bases at V and 4 bases at J, leaving 4 bases unmatched. CDR1 ENHRY and CDR2 SYGVKD come from the germline V gene. The CDR3 contains 13 residues.

This clonotype was observed at least ten times. The chain recombines TRBV5-1 with TRBJ1-2, with D possibly being TRBD1 (6 bases). CDR3 length equals 14 residues. Trimming stripped 0 bases from V and 4 bases from J, with 10 bases between. The germline V gene encodes CDR1 SGHRS and CDR2 YFSETQ. The CDR3 DNA reads as TGCGCCAGCAGCTTGGCCGGGGGGGCCTATGGCTACACCTTC. Translated: CASSLAGGAYGYTF. The full variable domain, with the rest looked up from reference TRBV5-1 and TRBJ1-2, is KAGVTQTPRYLIKTRGQQVTLSCSPISGHRSVSWYQQTPGQGLQFLFEYFSETQRNKGNFPGRFSGRQFSNSRSEMNVSTLELGDSALYLCASSLAGGAYGYTFGSGTRLTVV.

This clonotype was recorded many times. V usage is TRBV4-2 and J usage is TRBJ2-7, with D hard to call. Per the germline V gene, CDR1 is LGHNA and CDR2 is YNFKEQ. This CDR3 has 14 amino acids. The germline V and J ends were trimmed by 4 bases and 3 bases, with 13 bases remaining between them. CDR3 sequence (DNA): TGTGCCAGCAGCCCCCGGACGGAACTCTACGAGCAGTACTTC. Protein sequence: CASSPRTELYEQYF.

The genes are TRBV30 and TRBJ2-3; TRBD2 is a possible D gene (6 bases). Germline-derived CDR1 and CDR2 are GTSNPN and SVGIG (reference sequence). Between the trimmed V and J ends, which lost 0 bases and 3 bases, there was a span of 19 bases. The CDR3 spans 17 residues. CDR3: CAWSVPWDRGGTDTQYF. The CDR3 DNA follows: TGTGCCTGGAGTGTACCCTGGGACCGAGGAGGGACAGATACGCAGTATTTT. Using reference TRBV30 and TRBJ2-3 for the parts outside the CDR3, the full variable domain is SQTIHQWPATLVQPVGSPLSLECTVEGTSNPNLYWYRQAAGRGLQLLFYSVGIGQISSEVPQNLSASRPQDRQFILSSKKLLLSDSGFYLCAWSVPWDRGGTDTQYFGPGTRLTVL.

This clonotype was counted at least ten times. V and J are TRBV12-3 or TRBV12-4 and TRBJ2-3; D unclear. The V gene lost 3 bases and the J gene lost 0 bases, with 7 bases spanning the gap. CDR3 length: 14 amino acids. The CDR3 loop is CASSFVSSTDTQYF. CDR3 nucleotide sequence: TGTGCCAGCAGTTTTGTCTCTAGCACAGATACGCAGTATTTT.

Many counts were recorded for this clonotype. The chain links TRBV4-2 to TRBJ2-1; 7 bases agree with TRBD1. From germline, CDR1 is LGHNA and CDR2 YNFKEQ. This CDR3 is 16 amino acids long. The J segment lost 5 bases and the V segment lost 3 bases, leaving 10 bases of the junction unmatched. The CDR3 reads CASSQTPGQVNNEQFF. CDR3 bases: TGTGCCAGCAGCCAGACCCCCGGACAGGTCAACAATGAGCAGTTCTTC.

This clonotype came up many times. The chain links TRBV7-9 to TRBJ1-3; D not resolved. Germline V gene data show CDR1 as SEHNR and CDR2 as FQNEAQ (reference sequence). The ends were cut back, 5 bases at V and 0 bases at J, with 8 bases in the middle. This CDR3 contains 14 residues. In DNA form, the CDR3 reads TGTGCCAGCAGCCCATCAAACTCTGGAAACACCATATATTTT. Its translation is CASSPSNSGNTIYF.

The table lists this clonotype with many counts. The chain carries TRBV29-1 and TRBJ2-3; a weak D match, TRBD1 (6 bases). V was shortened by 7 bases and J by 2 bases, with 16 bases between the two germline ends. Germline V lookup: CDR1 SQVTM, CDR2 ANQGSEA. The CDR3 loop spans 14 amino acids. CDR3 DNA sequence: TGCAGCGGTGAGACAGGATCAAACACAGATACGCAGTATTTT. Protein sequence: CSGETGSNTDTQYF.